This T cell receptor (beta chain) came from a study of T cell responses to AZD1222 COVID-19 vaccine. Study results and limitations: Sampled repertoires all dated from after the peak T cell response.

Produced via immunoSEQ multiplex PCR; TCRdb's table is partial and in-frame only. The data show tens of thousands of clones, more than 85% seen once. V was pared by 3 bases and J by 9 bases, with 12 bases between. This CDR3 comprises 13 residues. CDR1 is SGHDN and CDR2 is FVKESK in the germline V gene. A word on this clone: The antigen is unknown.

This specimen was peripheral blood, taken on day 0 of AZD1222 vaccination. This sequence originates from an adult in good health. This sequence joins TRBV14 and TRBJ1-5; D is uncertain. CDR3 DNA sequence: TGTGCCAGCAGCCAGTATGGAGGTAGGCCCCAGCATTTT. Residues: CASSQYGGRPQHF.